Shown below are 14 T cell receptor beta chains from a single sample sequenced in a study of tumor-infiltrating lymphocytes in primary liver carcinoma. Co-extraction of both nucleic acids (RNA and DNA) used roughly 18-32 mg of unsorted bulk tissue. Constant-region priming of around 500 ng total RNA yielded TCR beta cDNA. ARM-PCR was slightly modified, and three nested multiplex PCR rounds with it gave rise to the TCR beta libraries. It was with TRBV1-TRBV30 forward primers and a C-beta reverse primer that the first two PCR rounds were run, at about 10 cycles each. Via MiXCR, TCRdb re-called the multiplex PCR reads, giving one row per CDR3 protein. This table has more than 70,000 distinct CDR3 sequences, 72% appearing once. The sequencing sample was made of liver tumor tissue from sampling region 1. The subset: tumor region T1, superior pole. The receptors come from a man in his forties with primary liver carcinoma and hepatitis B virus infection.

This chain uses TRBV7-9 with TRBJ2-7; possibly TRBD2 for D (6 bases). The CDR3 sequence is 14 residues long. Germline V gene lookup returns CDR1 SEHNR and CDR2 FQNEAQ (reference sequence). Trimming left V 5 bases short and J 4 bases short, with 15 bases between. The CDR3 nucleotides are TGTGCCAGCAGCCCCCGCGGAGGGCAGTACGAGCAGTACTTC. As protein: CASSPRGGQYEQYF.

This clonotype was seen only a few times. V is TRBV2 and J is TRBJ2-7, with 15 bases matching TRBD2. CDR1 and CDR2 from the germline V gene are SNHLY and FYNNEI. This CDR3 spans 18 amino acids. The V gene end was trimmed by 7 bases and the J gene end by 4 bases; junction bases not matched to a gene: 14. CDR3 in DNA: TGTGCCAGCACGCGCCAAGGGACTAGCGGGAGGTCGGGTTACGAGCAGTACTTC. This codes for CASTRQGTSGRSGYEQYF.

The rearrangement joins TRBV29-1 to TRBJ2-5; maybe TRBD1 (5 bases). Germline CDR1 is SQVTM and CDR2 is ANQGSEA. V lost 1 base and J lost 4, with 10 bases in between. The CDR3 is 13 residues long. The CDR3: CSVEGQITETQYF. CDR3 bases: TGCAGCGTTGAAGGACAGATAACAGAGACCCAGTACTTC.

This clonotype has a count of ten or more. The rearrangement uses TRBV29-1 and TRBJ2-5; tentatively, D is TRBD1 (6 bases). Trimming took off 6 bases at V and 2 bases at J, with 16 bases between the two ends. This CDR3 spans 14 amino acids. Germline V gene data show CDR1 as SQVTM and CDR2 as ANQGSEA. The chain's CDR3 is CSVSGTSSQETQYF. For the CDR3, the DNA is TGCAGCGTGAGTGGGACATCTTCACAAGAGACCCAGTACTTC.

In the case of this clonotype: One junction end disagrees with the germline gene, perhaps due to a read error. The chain employs TRBV12-3 or TRBV12-4 and TRBJ1-5; possible D gene TRBD1, 5 bases. The CDR3 consists of 14 residues. This CDR3 reads CASRRGPSNQPEHF. Here the CDR3 DNA reads TGTGCCAGCAGAAGGGGCCCAAGCAATCAGCCCGAGCATTTT.

The chain links TRBV5-4 to TRBJ1-1; the D gene is possibly TRBD1 (6 bases). The CDR3 covers 16 residues. Germline CDR1 is SGHNT and CDR2 is YYREEE (reference sequence). V was trimmed by 2 bases and J by 2 bases, leaving 16 bases between them. The CDR3 nucleotides are TGTGCCAGCAGCTTTGGCTCCGGGACAAGAAACACTGAAGCTTTCTTT. Residues: CASSFGSGTRNTEAFF.

This clonotype appeared a single time. Germline is not matched at one junction end, which may reflect a read error. V and J are TRBV6-5 and TRBJ1-6, with TRBD1 as a possible D gene (6 bases). Germline-derived CDR1 and CDR2 are MNHEY and SVGAGI. The CDR3 is 16 residues long. The CDR3 spells CVSCWGRGATNSPLHF. The CDR3 nucleotides are TGTGTCAGCTGTTGGGGTAGGGGGGCCACTAATTCACCCCTCCACTTT.

A note on this clonotype: The missing conserved phenylalanine or tryptophan at the end of this CDR3 makes a read error likely. V is TRBV11-2 and J is TRBJ1-1; 8 bases map to TRBD1. V gave up 5 bases and J gave up 5 bases; unmatched junction bases: 22. Per germline, CDR1 SGHAT and CDR2 FQNNGV. The CDR3 has 19 residues. The CDR3 DNA is TGTGCCAGCAGCCTAGTGAGACCGGGACAGGAATTCAGGAAGACTGAAGCTTTCATT. Translating gives CASSLVRPGQEFRKTEAFI.

About this clonotype itself: Since no conserved phenylalanine or tryptophan closes the CDR3, a read error is the likely cause. This chain joins TRBV11-2 and TRBJ2-1; tentative D call: TRBD2 (6 bases). This CDR3 is built from 14 residues. CDR1 is SGHAT, CDR2 FQNNGV, per germline. V was shortened by 6 bases and J by 7 bases, with 16 bases between the two germline ends. CDR3 nucleotide sequence: TGTGCCAGCAGTTCAGCGGGCCCTAGGAATGAGCAGTTCCTT. It yields the protein CASSSAGPRNEQFL.

On this clonotype: The junction does not match germline at one end; this may be a read error. The chain joins TRBV11-2 to TRBJ2-2; 7 bases align to TRBD2. The CDR3 is made up of 16 amino acids. The germline CDR1 and CDR2 sequences are SGHAT and FQNNGV. CDR3 residues: CASNPRASGISGELFF. The DNA for the CDR3 is TGTGCCAGCAACCCACGGGCGAGCGGGATATCCGGGGAGCTGTTCTTT.

This clonotype was detected ten times or more. This chain joins TRBV7-9 and TRBJ2-1, with 7 bases identical to TRBD2. Germline assignment: CDR1 SEHNR and CDR2 FQNEAQ (reference sequence). V shed 3 bases, J shed 15 bases, and the junction held 11 bases outside the gene matches. The CDR3 sequence is 13 residues long. The CDR3 is CASSFDSGSVLFF. CDR3 DNA: TGTGCCAGCAGCTTCGATAGCGGGTCAGTCTTGTTCTTC.

The genes are TRBV30 and TRBJ2-3; TRBD1 matches at 7 bases. This CDR3 spans 16 amino acids. V shed 3 bases and J 4 bases; nucleotides not matched to a gene: 13. Germline V lookup: CDR1 GTSNPN, CDR2 SVGIG (reference sequence). This chain's CDR3 is CAWRAIDSTGADTQYF. DNA of the CDR3: TGTGCCTGGAGAGCAATCGACAGTACAGGGGCAGATACGCAGTATTTT.

This clonotype was detected many times. The DNA of the CDR3 is TGTGCCAGCAGCTTAGCGGGAGGGAACACTGAAGCTTTCTTT. This sequence encodes CASSLAGGNTEAFF. This chain joins TRBV11-3 and TRBJ1-1, with no clear D. Germline V gene lookup returns CDR1 SGHNT and CDR2 YENEEA. The CDR3 spans 14 residues. The V gene lost 1 base and the J gene lost 1 base, with 7 bases spanning the gap.

This clonotype is a singleton in its sample. The conserved closing phenylalanine or tryptophan is absent in this CDR3, likely reflecting a read error. The DNA is omitted, as the CDR3 cannot be located on it reliably, and the CDR3 follows TCRdb's listing. The rearrangement links TRBV11-2 to TRBJ2-5; TRBD1, the table's D call, was not compared with the DNA. The germline CDR1 and CDR2 sequences are SGHAT and FQNNGV. Inclusive of both ends, the CDR3 amounts to 15 amino acids. CDR3: CANSRRPGGEETQYL.